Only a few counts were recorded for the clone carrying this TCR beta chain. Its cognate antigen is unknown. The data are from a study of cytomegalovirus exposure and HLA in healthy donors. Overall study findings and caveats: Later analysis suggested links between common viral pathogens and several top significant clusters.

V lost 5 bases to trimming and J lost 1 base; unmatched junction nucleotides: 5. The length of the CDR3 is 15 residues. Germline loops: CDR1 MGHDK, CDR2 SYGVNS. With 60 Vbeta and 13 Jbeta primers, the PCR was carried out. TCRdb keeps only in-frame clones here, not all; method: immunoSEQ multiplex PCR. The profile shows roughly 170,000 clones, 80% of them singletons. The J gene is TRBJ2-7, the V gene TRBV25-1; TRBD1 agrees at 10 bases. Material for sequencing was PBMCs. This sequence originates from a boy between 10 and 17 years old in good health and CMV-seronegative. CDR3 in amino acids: CASSIPGQGSYEQYF. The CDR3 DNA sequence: TGTGCCAGCAGTATTCCGGGACAGGGGTCCTACGAGCAGTACTTC.